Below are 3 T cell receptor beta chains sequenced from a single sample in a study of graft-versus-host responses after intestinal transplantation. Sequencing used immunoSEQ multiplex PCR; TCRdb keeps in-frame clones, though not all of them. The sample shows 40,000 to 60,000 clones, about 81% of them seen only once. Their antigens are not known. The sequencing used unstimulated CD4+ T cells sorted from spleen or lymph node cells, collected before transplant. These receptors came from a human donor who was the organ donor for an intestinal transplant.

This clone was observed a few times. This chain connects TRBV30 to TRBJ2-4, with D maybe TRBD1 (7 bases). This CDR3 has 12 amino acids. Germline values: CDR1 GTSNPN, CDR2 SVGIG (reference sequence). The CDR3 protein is CAAGQGGDIQYF. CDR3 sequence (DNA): TGTGCTGCGGGGCAGGGGGGAGACATTCAGTACTTC. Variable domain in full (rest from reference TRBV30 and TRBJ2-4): SQTIHQWPATLVQPVGSPLSLECTVEGTSNPNLYWYRQAAGRGLQLLFYSVGIGQISSEVPQNLSASRPQDRQFILSSKKLLLSDSGFYLCAAGQGGDIQYFGAGTRLSVL.

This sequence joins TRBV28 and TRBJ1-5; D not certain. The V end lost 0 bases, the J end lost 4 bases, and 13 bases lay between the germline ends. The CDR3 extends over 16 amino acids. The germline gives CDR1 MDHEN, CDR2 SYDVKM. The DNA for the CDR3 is TGTGCCAGCAGTTTATGGGCAGGTAGTGGGAATCAGCCCCAGCATTTT. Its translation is CASSLWAGSGNQPQHF.

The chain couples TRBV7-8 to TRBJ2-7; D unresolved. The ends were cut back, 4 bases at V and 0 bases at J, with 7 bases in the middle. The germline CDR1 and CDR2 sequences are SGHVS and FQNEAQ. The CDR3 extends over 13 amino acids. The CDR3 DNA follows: TGTGCCAGCAGCTCGAAAAGCTCCTACGAGCAGTACTTC. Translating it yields CASSSKSSYEQYF.